Listed here are 9 T cell receptor beta chains from one sample, sequenced in a study of blood T cell repertoires in COVID-19. Profiled with immunoSEQ multiplex PCR; TCRdb holds only in-frame clones, not every one. The sample records some 300,000 clones, around nine tenths being singletons. Material: peripheral blood. All receptors come from a woman in her seventies with COVID-19, enrolled during active disease.

The gene calls are TRBV4-1 and TRBJ2-2, with 8 positions matching TRBD1. Per germline, CDR1 MGHRA and CDR2 YSYEKL. This CDR3 is built from 15 residues. V trimming: 3 bases; J trimming: 5 bases; junction bases outside the gene matches: 5. CDR3: CASSQGDRNTGELFF. The CDR3 DNA reads as TGCGCCAGCAGCCAGGGGGACAGGAATACCGGGGAGCTGTTTTTT.

The chain links TRBV13 to TRBJ2-3; weak D call: TRBD2 (5 bases). Germline CDR1 PRHDT, CDR2 FYEKMQ (reference sequence). The CDR3 runs to 16 residues. V was clipped by 0 bases and J by 8 bases, with 18 bases between them. The CDR3 reads CASSLGQAGRRVTQYF. The CDR3 DNA sequence: TGTGCCAGCAGCTTAGGCCAGGCGGGCCGCCGAGTTACGCAGTATTTT.

V is TRBV2 and J is TRBJ2-1; 8 bases are shared with TRBD2. V lost 7 bases to trimming and J lost 9 bases; unmatched junction nucleotides: 5. The CDR3 is 12 amino acids. CDR1 and CDR2 (germline): SNHLY, FYNNEI. The CDR3 nucleotides read TGTGCCAGCAAGGGCGGGGGGACTGAGCAGTTCTTC. Its protein is CASKGGGTEQFF.

This chain links TRBV5-8 with TRBJ1-3, with D perhaps matching TRBD1 (5 bases). From germline, CDR1 is SGHTS and CDR2 YDEGEE. V shed 1 base and J shed 1 base, with 9 bases lying between them. There are 15 residues in the CDR3. The CDR3 region has the DNA TGTGCCAGCAGCTTGTCGGGGGGTTCTGGAAACACCATATATTTT. It yields the protein CASSLSGGSGNTIYF.

The chain carries TRBV19 and TRBJ2-7; 10 positions match TRBD1. Germline V gene sequence: CDR1 LNHDA, CDR2 SQIVND (reference sequence). V lost 2 bases and J lost 5; bases outside the gene matches: 6. The CDR3 consists of 15 residues. The CDR3 reads CASSIRDRGIDEQYF. The DNA of the CDR3 is TGTGCCAGTAGTATAAGGGACAGGGGAATCGACGAGCAGTACTTC.

V is TRBV3-1 (or the pseudogene TRBV3-2) and J is TRBJ2-3, with TRBD1 as a possible D gene (7 bases). Trimming removed 4 bases at V and 0 bases at J, with 17 bases between. The CDR3 has 17 amino acids. The V gene's germline CDR1 is LGHDT and CDR2 YNNKEL (reference sequence). DNA for the CDR3: TGTGCCAGCAGCCTAAGGAGGGGGCCCCGAAGCACAGATACGCAGTATTTT. Translation gives CASSLRRGPRSTDTQYF.

The V gene is TRBV7-8, the J gene TRBJ1-2; 8 bases are shared with TRBD1. The CDR3 runs 15 residues. The J segment lost 4 bases and the V segment lost 5 bases, leaving 9 bases of the junction unmatched. Germline V gene data show CDR1 as SGHVS and CDR2 as FQNEAQ. The CDR3 spells CASSPSRDRIYGYTF. The CDR3 region has the DNA TGTGCCAGCAGCCCTAGCCGGGACAGGATCTATGGCTACACCTTC.

This chain links TRBV10-2 with TRBJ2-7, with 7 positions matching TRBD1. CDR1 and CDR2 (germline): WSHSY, SAAADI. V trimming: 10 bases; J trimming: 0 bases; junction bases outside the gene matches: 6. The CDR3 length is 13 residues. The chain's CDR3 is CATGRQGSYEQYF. CDR3 sequence (DNA): TGCGCCACCGGACGACAGGGCTCCTACGAGCAGTACTTC.

The CDR3 reads CASSAQPTTAGGIYNEQFF. The CDR3 DNA follows: TGTGCCAGCAGTGCCCAACCAACTACAGCGGGGGGAATCTACAATGAGCAGTTCTTC. The chain combines TRBV6-1 with TRBJ2-1, with 9 positions matching TRBD2. The junction had 16 bases not matched to a gene; V was cut back by 4 bases and J by 3 bases. CDR3 length equals 19 residues. Germline lookup yields CDR1 MNHNS and CDR2 SASEGT.